One and the same sample provided the 6 T cell receptor beta chains below, sequenced in a study of blood T cell repertoires in COVID-19. Assay: immunoSEQ multiplex PCR; the TCRdb copy retains only in-frame clones and omits some. The sample has about 42,000 clones; 76% are singletons. Sequencing was done on a sample of peripheral blood. These TCRs come from a man older than 75 with acute or convalescent COVID-19.

V and J are TRBV5-1 and TRBJ2-5; 8 bases agree with TRBD1. This CDR3 spans 14 amino acids. With V trimmed by 5 bases and J by 5 bases, 8 bases remained unmatched. Germline V gene sequence: CDR1 SGHRS, CDR2 YFSETQ. Here the CDR3 reads CASREQGAVETQYF. CDR3 coding DNA: TGCGCCAGCAGAGAGCAGGGGGCGGTGGAGACCCAGTACTTC.

V gene TRBV7-2 combines with J gene TRBJ2-7, with TRBD2 identical over 10 bases. Trimming at V came to 5 bases and at J to 0 bases, leaving 7 bases not matched to a gene. CDR1 is SGHTA and CDR2 is FQGNSA in the germline V gene. The CDR3 consists of 16 residues. CDR3 coding DNA: TGTGCCAGCAGCCCCGGACTAGCGGCTAGCTCCTACGAGCAGTACTTC. Its translation: CASSPGLAASSYEQYF.

The chain employs TRBV10-3 and TRBJ1-4, with TRBD1 matching over 9 bases. J lost 8 bases, V lost 3 bases, and 7 bases had no gene match. There are 15 residues in the CDR3. CDR1 is ENHRY, CDR2 SYGVKD, per germline. Here the CDR3 reads CAISDGTGSYEKLFF. Written as DNA, the CDR3 is TGTGCCATCAGTGATGGGACAGGGAGTTACGAAAAACTGTTTTTT.

The CDR3 region is CASSQGEGSYQPQHF. DNA of the CDR3: TGCGCCAGCAGCCAAGGGGAGGGCTCTTATCAGCCCCAGCATTTT. This chain links TRBV4-1 with TRBJ1-5; D gene ambiguous. Trimming removed 1 base from V and 5 bases from J, with 12 bases in between. CDR1 is MGHRA and CDR2 is YSYEKL in the germline V gene. CDR3 length equals 15 residues.

This chain links TRBV18 with TRBJ2-5; TRBD2 matches 8 bases. J gave up 12 bases and V 3 bases, and 9 bases lay outside the gene matches. CDR3 size: 13 residues. Germline V CDR1 and CDR2: KGHSH, LQKENI. The DNA of the CDR3 is TGTGCCAGCTCACCGGGACCGAGTAGCGGGAAGTACTTC. Encoded protein: CASSPGPSSGKYF.

This sequence joins TRBV9 and TRBJ1-1; a weak D match, TRBD1 (6 bases). The germline CDR1 and CDR2 sequences are SGDLS and YYNGEE. Trimming removed 4 bases from V and 3 bases from J, with 13 bases in between. The CDR3 spans 14 residues. CDR3 DNA sequence: TGTGCCAGCAGCCCCAATGACAGGTACACTGAAGCTTTCTTT. Protein: CASSPNDRYTEAFF.